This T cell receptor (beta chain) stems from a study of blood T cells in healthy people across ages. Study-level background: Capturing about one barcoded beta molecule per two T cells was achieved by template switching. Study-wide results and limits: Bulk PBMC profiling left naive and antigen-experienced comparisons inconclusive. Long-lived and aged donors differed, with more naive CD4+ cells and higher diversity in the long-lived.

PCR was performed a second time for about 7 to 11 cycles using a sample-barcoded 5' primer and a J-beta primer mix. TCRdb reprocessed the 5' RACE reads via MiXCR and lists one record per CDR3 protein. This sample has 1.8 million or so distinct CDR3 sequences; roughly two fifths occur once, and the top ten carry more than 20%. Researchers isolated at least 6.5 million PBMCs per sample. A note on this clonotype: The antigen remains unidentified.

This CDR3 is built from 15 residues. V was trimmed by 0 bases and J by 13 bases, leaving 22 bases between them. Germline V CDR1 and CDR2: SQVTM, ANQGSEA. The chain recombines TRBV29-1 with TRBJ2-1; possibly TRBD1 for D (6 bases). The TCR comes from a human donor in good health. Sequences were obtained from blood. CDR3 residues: CSVEDIGTQQETQFF. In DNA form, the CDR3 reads TGCAGCGTTGAAGATATCGGGACACAACAAGAGACCCAGTTCTTC.